One sample yielded the 8 T cell receptor beta chains listed below, sequenced in a study of blood T cells in healthy people across ages. The use of a sample-barcoded 5' primer and a J-beta primer mix characterized a second PCR of about 7 to 12 cycles. TCRdb re-called the 5' RACE reads with MiXCR, one entry per CDR3 protein. The sample gives hundreds of thousands of distinct CDR3 sequences, under 45% of which show up once; 15% to 25% is in the top ten. Sequencing was performed on blood. The receptors come from a man between 60 and 75 years old in good health.

The V gene is TRBV6-2 or TRBV6-3, the J gene TRBJ1-1; a possible D gene is TRBD1 (5 bases). CDR3 size: 13 residues. The V end was cut by 6 bases, the J end by 6 bases, with 14 bases between. Germline assignment: CDR1 MNHEY and CDR2 SVGEGT. This chain's CDR3 is CASSGRDWAEAFF. The CDR3 DNA follows: TGTGCCAGCAGCGGACGGGACTGGGCTGAAGCTTTCTTT.

V usage is TRBV20-1 and J usage is TRBJ2-7; D perhaps matches TRBD2 (5 bases). Germline lookup yields CDR1 DFQATT and CDR2 SNEGSKA (reference sequence). The CDR3 sequence is 13 residues long. V lost 0 bases to trimming and J lost 3 bases, with 9 bases between them. This CDR3 reads CSAREAAYYEQYF. CDR3 DNA sequence: TGCAGTGCTAGAGAAGCGGCCTACTACGAGCAGTACTTC.

About this clonotype: Compared with germline, one end of the junction differs, possibly owing to a read error. This chain joins TRBV7-2 and TRBJ2-5; perhaps TRBD1 as D (5 bases). Gene TRBJ2-7 matches the end of the DNA better, so the J call may be wrong. Germline lookup yields CDR1 SGHTA and CDR2 FQGNSA. The CDR3 runs 14 residues. The DNA of the CDR3 is TGTGTCAGCAGCTTAGGCAGGGCCGTGTGCGAGCAGTACTTC. Amino acids: CVSSLGRAVCEQYF.

V and J are TRBV25-1 and TRBJ2-3; no clear D. The CDR3 runs 15 residues. CDR1 and CDR2 from the germline V gene are MGHDK and SYGVNS. The germline V and J ends were trimmed by 5 bases and 0 bases, with 12 bases remaining between them. This chain's CDR3 is CASSPTAPSTDTQYF. The CDR3 DNA follows: TGTGCCAGCAGTCCCACAGCCCCCAGCACAGATACGCAGTATTTT.

This clonotype was seen a few times. V is TRBV7-2 and J is TRBJ1-2; tentatively, D is TRBD1 (5 bases). Germline V lookup: CDR1 SGHTA, CDR2 FQGNSA. This CDR3 has 13 amino acids. Deletions cut 1 base from V and 7 bases from J, with 10 bases between. CDR3 residues: CASSLGQNGGYTF. The CDR3 nucleotides read TGTGCCAGCAGCTTAGGACAGAACGGTGGCTACACCTTC.

This clonotype appeared a few times. The CDR3 DNA sequence: TGTGCCAGCAGCTTAGCAGGGGTCGGGGCCAACGTCCTGACTTTC. Translated: CASSLAGVGANVLTF. This chain links TRBV11-3 with TRBJ2-6; weak D call: TRBD1 (6 bases). With 1 base removed from V and 4 bases from J, the gap between germline ends came to 8 bases. There are 15 residues in the CDR3. Germline V gene lookup returns CDR1 SGHNT and CDR2 YENEEA.

This chain connects TRBV6-6 to TRBJ1-6; D is undetermined. Trimming removed 4 bases at V and 8 bases at J, with 21 bases between. Germline assignment: CDR1 MNHNY and CDR2 SVGAGI (reference sequence). The CDR3 runs 17 residues. CDR3 nucleotides: TGTGCCAGCAGTTCTTACGGAGGGCAAAATACAGATTCACCCCTCCACTTT. Translation gives CASSSYGGQNTDSPLHF.

This clonotype was picked up many times. The gene calls are TRBV29-1 and TRBJ2-3; TRBD1 is a possible D gene (6 bases). This CDR3 region has 13 residues. Per the germline V gene, CDR1 is SQVTM and CDR2 is ANQGSEA. Trimming left V 2 bases short and J 8 bases short, with 14 bases between. CDR3 DNA: TGCAGCGTTGAAACAGGGCAGCTCGGTACGCAGTATTTT. Protein: CSVETGQLGTQYF.